This passage covers 10 T cell receptor beta chains from one sample sequenced in a study of T cell responses to AZD1222 COVID-19 vaccine. Profiling relied on immunoSEQ multiplex PCR, and the TCRdb table lists in-frame clones only, not all of them. The sample lists 120,000 to 150,000 clones, 70% to 90% occurring once. Sequenced here: peripheral blood, sampled on day 0 of AZD1222 vaccination. These receptor sequences come from an adult in good health.

The chain uses TRBV19 and TRBJ1-2; D is uncertain. This CDR3 contains 13 residues. The germline V and J ends were trimmed by 3 bases and 2 bases, with 7 bases remaining between them. Germline-derived CDR1 and CDR2 are LNHDA and SQIVND (reference sequence). The CDR3 region is CASSMGGNYGYTF. The CDR3 DNA reads TGTGCCAGTAGTATGGGTGGAAACTATGGCTACACCTTC. The full variable domain, completed using reference TRBV19 and TRBJ1-2, is DGGITQSPKYLFRKEGQNVTLSCEQNLNHDAMYWYRQDPGQGLRLIYYSQIVNDFQKGDIAEGYSVSREKKESFPLTVTSAQKNPTAFYLCASSMGGNYGYTFGSGTRLTVV.

The V and J genes are TRBV6-1 and TRBJ1-1, with D possibly TRBD1 on 6 matching bases. The CDR3 extends over 14 amino acids. CDR1 is MNHNS, CDR2 SASEGT, per germline. The V gene lost 3 bases and the J gene lost 3 bases, with 11 bases spanning the gap. CDR3 bases: TGTGCCAGCAGTGAGGGCGCAGGGGACACTGAAGCTTTCTTT. Protein: CASSEGAGDTEAFF.

This clone came up many times. The V and J genes are TRBV3-1 (or the pseudogene TRBV3-2) and TRBJ1-6; weak D call: TRBD1 (6 bases). V was shortened by 4 bases and J by 3 bases, with 10 bases between the two germline ends. This CDR3 is built from 15 residues. The germline CDR1 and CDR2 sequences are LGHDT and YNNKEL (reference sequence). CDR3 protein: CASSRTENYNSPLHF. The DNA of the CDR3 is TGTGCCAGCAGCCGGACAGAGAACTATAATTCACCCCTCCACTTT.

The chain links TRBV5-5 to TRBJ1-5; the D gene is possibly TRBD1 (5 bases). V was trimmed by 1 base and J by 2 bases, leaving 10 bases between them. This CDR3 spans 15 amino acids. CDR1 is SGHKS and CDR2 is YYEKEE in the germline V gene (reference sequence). The CDR3: CASSLSGRGNQPQHF. CDR3 bases: TGTGCCAGCAGCTTGAGTGGCAGGGGCAATCAGCCCCAGCATTTT.

This chain joins TRBV7-9 and TRBJ1-2; D remains unclear. In germline, CDR1 is SEHNR, CDR2 FQNEAQ (reference sequence). The CDR3 has 13 residues. V lost 9 bases and J lost 4, with 15 bases in between. The CDR3 DNA reads TGTGCCAGTACCGCCGACTTTGGCTATGGCTACACCTTC. Translating gives CASTADFGYGYTF.

The chain carries TRBV5-6 and TRBJ2-1, with 11 bases aligning to TRBD2. Germline V gene lookup returns CDR1 SGHDT and CDR2 YYEEEE. The junction had 13 bases not matched to a gene; V was cut back by 4 bases and J by 7 bases. The CDR3 consists of 17 residues. The CDR3 protein is CASSVPGFRLAGNEQFF. CDR3 DNA: TGTGCCAGCAGCGTGCCGGGTTTTAGACTAGCGGGAAATGAGCAGTTCTTC.

This chain links TRBV28 with TRBJ1-5; 8 nucleotides line up with TRBD1. CDR3 length: 14 amino acids. Germline V gene sequence: CDR1 MDHEN, CDR2 SYDVKM. J was trimmed by 6 bases and V by 6 bases; bases with no gene match: 7. The CDR3 bases are TGTGCCAGCAGAGGAGGGACAGGCAGTCAGCCCCAGCATTTT. It codes for CASRGGTGSQPQHF. The full variable domain, in which reference TRBV28 and TRBJ1-5 provide the parts outside the CDR3, is DVKVTQSSRYLVKRTGEKVFLECVQDMDHENMFWYRQDPGLGLRLIYFSYDVKMKEKGDIPEGYSVSREKKERFSLILESASTNQTSMYLCASRGGTGSQPQHFGDGTRLSIL.

The gene calls are TRBV28 and TRBJ1-2; D ambiguous. Germline V gene lookup returns CDR1 MDHEN and CDR2 SYDVKM. The CDR3 runs 11 residues. Trimming pared 3 bases from V and 8 bases from J, leaving 7 bases between. The CDR3 loop is CASSFARGYTF. CDR3 nucleotide sequence: TGTGCCAGCAGTTTTGCCAGGGGCTACACCTTC.

The genes are TRBV5-1 and TRBJ2-3; 10 positions match TRBD1. CDR3 length: 16 residues. From germline, CDR1 is SGHRS and CDR2 YFSETQ. V dropped 4 bases and J dropped 4; count of bases not matched to a gene: 9. CDR3 bases: TGCGCCAGCAGCCCCAGGACAGGGGGTAGTGCAGATACGCAGTATTTT. Translated: CASSPRTGGSADTQYF. Full variable domain (rest looked up from reference TRBV5-1 and TRBJ2-3): KAGVTQTPRYLIKTRGQQVTLSCSPISGHRSVSWYQQTPGQGLQFLFEYFSETQRNKGNFPGRFSGRQFSNSRSEMNVSTLELGDSALYLCASSPRTGGSADTQYFGPGTRLTVL.

V usage is TRBV4-1 and J usage is TRBJ1-5, with unresolved D. In germline, CDR1 is MGHRA, CDR2 YSYEKL. This CDR3 is built from 16 residues. V was pared by 0 bases and J by 2 bases, with 11 bases between. CDR3 sequence reads: CASSQEGGLGNQPQHF. The CDR3 coding sequence is TGCGCCAGCAGCCAAGAAGGTGGCCTGGGCAATCAGCCCCAGCATTTT.